The subject of this entry is one T cell receptor (beta chain). Its antigen is unknown. The donors were members of the approximately 120-subject validation cohort (separate from the approximately 730-subject first cohort). Only in-frame clones appear in the TCRdb table, and some are missing; sequencing was by immunoSEQ multiplex PCR. Altogether some 260,000 clones are present, 80% to 95% being singletons, with the ten largest covering roughly 3%. These data originate in a study of cytomegalovirus exposure and HLA in healthy donors. Across the whole study: The approximately 670 first-cohort repertoires and the approximately 110 validation repertoires shared the same platform, a later analysis reported.

Germline V lookup: CDR1 MGHRA, CDR2 YSYEKL. V was clipped by 0 bases and J by 0 bases; unmatched bases: 8. This CDR3 comprises 17 residues. Findings of the study overall: In vitro assays verified that three CMV-associated chains recognized CMV antigens specifically. The TCR clusters that emerged in the first cohort tended, a later analysis found, to co-occur in the 95 to 150 validation repertoires.

The chain joins TRBV4-1 to TRBJ2-7; 7 bases are shared with TRBD1. The sequence was collected from a woman in her 30s in good health and CMV-seronegative. Sequencing input: PBMCs. The DNA of the CDR3 is TGCGCCAGCAGCCAAGATCGGGACAGTCGGATCTCCTACGAGCAGTACTTC. It specifies CASSQDRDSRISYEQYF.